A single sample gave rise to the 14 T cell receptor beta chains below, sequenced in a study of CD8 T cells in Susac syndrome. Random hexamers were used to reverse transcribe the RNA input (about 0.45 to 1 ug). TCRdb reprocessed the immunoSEQ multiplex PCR reads via MiXCR and lists one record per CDR3 protein. Of a few hundred thousand distinct CDR3 sequences listed, over 85% are singletons. The specimen was CD4+ T cells from PBMCs. The receptors here all came from a human donor with multiple sclerosis.

The gene calls are TRBV19 and TRBJ1-5; possibly TRBD1 for D (5 bases). The CDR3 covers 16 residues. V was pared by 9 bases and J by 0 bases, with 18 bases between. CDR1 is LNHDA and CDR2 is SQIVND in the germline V gene (reference sequence). This chain's CDR3 is CASGVDRGNSNQPQHF. DNA for the CDR3: TGTGCCAGCGGGGTAGATAGGGGCAATAGCAATCAGCCCCAGCATTTT.

The genes are TRBV7-9 and TRBJ2-7, with 10 bases fitting TRBD2. V trimming: 4 bases; J trimming: 0 bases; junction bases outside the gene matches: 15. Germline V gene data show CDR1 as SEHNR and CDR2 as FQNEAQ (reference sequence). This CDR3 has 19 residues. This CDR3 reads CASSSMSFKLAGSSYEQYF. DNA for the CDR3: TGTGCCAGCAGCTCCATGTCATTCAAACTAGCGGGGAGCTCCTACGAGCAGTACTTC.

The genes are TRBV28 and TRBJ1-2; a possible D gene is TRBD1 (5 bases). Germline lookup yields CDR1 MDHEN and CDR2 SYDVKM. Deletions cut 2 bases from V and 2 bases from J, with 12 bases between. CDR3 size: 15 residues. CDR3 loop: CASSLAGIRNYGYTF. CDR3 coding DNA: TGTGCCAGCAGTTTAGCAGGGATCAGGAACTATGGCTACACCTTC.

The chain joins TRBV27 to TRBJ2-7, with D tentatively TRBD1 (5 bases). Trimming stripped 9 bases from V and 0 bases from J, with 12 bases between. The CDR3 has 13 amino acids. From germline, CDR1 is MNHEY and CDR2 SMNVEV (reference sequence). Here the CDR3 reads CARRTNSSYEQYV. The CDR3 bases are TGTGCCAGGAGGACAAACAGCTCCTACGAGCAGTACGTC.

This chain links TRBV18 with TRBJ1-6; TRBD1 matches at 9 bases. The CDR3 is 16 residues long. With V trimmed by 6 bases and J by 6 bases, 9 bases remained unmatched. Germline-derived CDR1 and CDR2 are KGHSH and LQKENI. CDR3 DNA sequence: TGTGCCAGCTCCCCAGTCCGGGACAGGGTTAATTCACCCCTCCACTTT. This translates into CASSPVRDRVNSPLHF.

This clonotype has only one observation. The chain couples TRBV7-8 to TRBJ1-4; the match to TRBD1 covers 9 bases. Germline loops: CDR1 SGHVS, CDR2 FQNEAQ. The ends lost 5 bases at V and 7 bases at J; junction bases unmatched: 8. This CDR3 region has 15 residues. CDR3 bases: TGTGCCAGCAGCCCAACCGGGACAGGGCTTGAAAAACTGTTTTTT. It yields the protein CASSPTGTGLEKLFF.

The chain has TRBV20-1 and TRBJ2-3; D gene uncertain. The V and J ends lost 3 bases and 1 base respectively, with 8 bases between them. Germline assignment: CDR1 DFQATT and CDR2 SNEGSKA (reference sequence). The CDR3 has 13 amino acids. CDR3 bases: TGCAGTGCTAGTTATACCGGCACAGATACGCAGTATTTT. Residues: CSASYTGTDTQYF.

V usage is TRBV2 and J usage is TRBJ2-7, with D hard to call. The CDR3 is 13 amino acids. V dropped 2 bases and J dropped 5 bases, with 10 bases sitting between them. Germline V gene lookup returns CDR1 SNHLY and CDR2 FYNNEI. CDR3 bases: TGTGCCAGCAGTGAACTATTCGTCCACGAGCAGTACGTC. Residues: CASSELFVHEQYV.

This chain joins TRBV28 and TRBJ2-6; TRBD1 might be the D (6 bases). Germline CDR1 reads MDHEN; CDR2 reads SYDVKM. The CDR3 is 20 residues long. The germline V and J ends were trimmed by 5 bases and 0 bases, with 23 bases remaining between them. Here the CDR3 DNA reads TGTGCCAGCAGTCCGACAGGTAGACCTCCTGCCAGCTCTGGGGCCAACGTCCTGACTTTC. Translation: CASSPTGRPPASSGANVLTF.

The chain carries TRBV5-5 and TRBJ1-1; TRBD1 might be the D (6 bases). Germline CDR1 is SGHKS and CDR2 is YYEKEE (reference sequence). CDR3 length: 15 residues. The V and J ends lost 4 bases and 0 bases respectively, with 13 bases between them. This CDR3 is CASSGLTGLNTEAFF. The CDR3 bases are TGTGCCAGCAGCGGTTTAACAGGGTTGAACACTGAAGCTTTCTTT.

The chain recombines TRBV12-3 or TRBV12-4 with TRBJ2-7, with 11 bases lining up with TRBD2. V was clipped by 4 bases and J by 2 bases; unmatched bases: 13. This CDR3 has 18 residues. As DNA, the CDR3 is TGTGCCAGCAGTTCAAACCCGGGGCTAGCGGGGGGAACCTACGAGCAGTACTTC. Translation: CASSSNPGLAGGTYEQYF.

The table lists this clonotype with a few counts. The chain carries TRBV6-6 and TRBJ2-2; TRBD2 aligns across 7 bases. CDR1 and CDR2 (germline): MNHNY, SVGAGI (reference sequence). Losses at the gene ends were 10 bases for V and 7 bases for J; bases not matched to a gene: 3. The CDR3 length is 11 residues. CDR3 region: CATGLDGELFF. DNA of the CDR3: TGTGCCACCGGACTAGACGGGGAGCTGTTTTTT.

V gene TRBV2 combines with J gene TRBJ1-1; 11 bases are shared with TRBD1. After removal of 2 bases from V and 1 base from J, the junction contained 9 bases not matched to a gene. CDR3 size: 18 residues. Germline V gene lookup returns CDR1 SNHLY and CDR2 FYNNEI. The CDR3 DNA reads TGTGCCAGCAGTGAAAATGGACAGGGGGCCGGGAGGAACACTGAAGCTTTCTTT. Amino acids: CASSENGQGAGRNTEAFF.

As for this clonotype: The CDR3 end shows no conserved phenylalanine or tryptophan, and so a read error is likely. This rearrangement joins TRBV29-1 to TRBJ1-1; D is ambiguous. CDR1 SQVTM and CDR2 ANQGSEA come from the germline V gene. With 2 bases removed from V and 0 bases from J, the gap between germline ends came to 7 bases. CDR3 length: 13 residues. Here the CDR3 DNA reads TGCAGCGTTGAATACCTCTTGAACACTGAAGCTTTCCTT. Translating it yields CSVEYLLNTEAFL.